This T cell receptor beta chain was retrieved from a study of cytomegalovirus exposure and HLA in healthy donors. Study findings and constraints: Earlier results showed most TCR beta V segments being productive about 87% or about 30% of the time. What was likely a sequencing artifact was a cluster of highly shared sequence variants.

The trim removed 5 bases at V and 6 bases at J, leaving 8 bases unmatched. The CDR3 contains 16 residues. The germline V gene has CDR1 SGHAT and CDR2 FQDESV (reference sequence). A word on this clone: Its antigen is undetermined.

With 60 Vbeta and 13 Jbeta primers, the PCR was carried out. The protocol was immunoSEQ multiplex PCR, while the TCRdb copy is restricted to in-frame clones and leaves out a portion. The data show about 200,000 clones, 70% to 90% seen once. This receptor was taken from a woman aged 50 to 60 in good health and CMV-seronegative. Material for sequencing was PBMCs. This chain links TRBV11-1 with TRBJ2-5; TRBD2 aligns across 14 bases. The CDR3 DNA reads TGTGCCAGCAGCGTGGGACTAGCGGGAGTCGGGAAGACCCAGTACTTC. It specifies CASSVGLAGVGKTQYF.